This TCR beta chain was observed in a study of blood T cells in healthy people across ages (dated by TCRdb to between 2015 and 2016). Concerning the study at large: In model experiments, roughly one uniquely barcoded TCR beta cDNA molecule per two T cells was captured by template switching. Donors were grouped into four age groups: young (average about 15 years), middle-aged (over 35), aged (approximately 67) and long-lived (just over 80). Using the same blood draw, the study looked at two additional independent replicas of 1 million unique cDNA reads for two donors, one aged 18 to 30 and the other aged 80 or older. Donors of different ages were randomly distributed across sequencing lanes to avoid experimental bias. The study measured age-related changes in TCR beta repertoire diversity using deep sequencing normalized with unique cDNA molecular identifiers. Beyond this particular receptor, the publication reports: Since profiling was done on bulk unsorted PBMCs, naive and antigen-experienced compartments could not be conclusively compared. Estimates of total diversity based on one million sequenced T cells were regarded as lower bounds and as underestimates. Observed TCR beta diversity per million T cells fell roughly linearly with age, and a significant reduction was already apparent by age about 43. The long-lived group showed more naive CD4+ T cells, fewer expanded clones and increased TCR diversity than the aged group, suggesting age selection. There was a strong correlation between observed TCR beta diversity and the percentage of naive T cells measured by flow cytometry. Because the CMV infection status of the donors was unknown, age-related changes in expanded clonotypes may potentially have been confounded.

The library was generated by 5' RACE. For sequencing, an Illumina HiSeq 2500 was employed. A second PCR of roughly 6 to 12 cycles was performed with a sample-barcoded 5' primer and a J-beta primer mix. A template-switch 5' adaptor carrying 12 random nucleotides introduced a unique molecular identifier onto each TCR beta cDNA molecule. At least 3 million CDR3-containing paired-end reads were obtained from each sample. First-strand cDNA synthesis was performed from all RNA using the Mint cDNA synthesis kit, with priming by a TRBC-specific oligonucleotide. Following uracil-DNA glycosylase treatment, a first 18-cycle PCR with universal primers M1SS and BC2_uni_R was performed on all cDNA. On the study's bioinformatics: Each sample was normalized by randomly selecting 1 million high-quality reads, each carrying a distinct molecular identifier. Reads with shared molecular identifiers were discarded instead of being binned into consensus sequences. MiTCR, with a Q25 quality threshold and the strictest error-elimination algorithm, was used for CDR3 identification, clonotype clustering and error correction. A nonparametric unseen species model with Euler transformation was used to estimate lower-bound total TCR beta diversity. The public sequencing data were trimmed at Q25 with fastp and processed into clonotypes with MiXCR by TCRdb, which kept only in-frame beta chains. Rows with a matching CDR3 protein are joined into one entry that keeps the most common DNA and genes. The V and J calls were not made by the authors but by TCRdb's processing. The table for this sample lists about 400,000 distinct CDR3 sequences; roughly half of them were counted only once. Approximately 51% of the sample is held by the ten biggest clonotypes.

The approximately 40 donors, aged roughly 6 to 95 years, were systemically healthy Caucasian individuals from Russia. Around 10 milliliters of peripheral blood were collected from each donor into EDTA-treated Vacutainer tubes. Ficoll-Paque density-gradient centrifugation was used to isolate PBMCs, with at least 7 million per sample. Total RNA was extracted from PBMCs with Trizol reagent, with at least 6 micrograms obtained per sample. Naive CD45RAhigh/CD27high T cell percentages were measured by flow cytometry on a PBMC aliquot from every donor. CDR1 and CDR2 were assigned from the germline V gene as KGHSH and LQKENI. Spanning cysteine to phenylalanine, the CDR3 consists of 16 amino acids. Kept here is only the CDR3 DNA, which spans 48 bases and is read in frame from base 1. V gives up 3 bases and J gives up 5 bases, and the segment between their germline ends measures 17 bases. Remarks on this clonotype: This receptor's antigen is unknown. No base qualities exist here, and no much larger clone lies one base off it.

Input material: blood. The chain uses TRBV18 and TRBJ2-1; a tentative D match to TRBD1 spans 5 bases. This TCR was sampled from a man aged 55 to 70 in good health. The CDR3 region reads CASSPTTAIINNEQFF. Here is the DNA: TGTGCCAGCTCACCGACGACAGCGATAATAAACAATGAGCAGTTCTTC.